This T cell receptor (beta chain) comes out of a study of CD8 T cells in ankylosing spondylitis (dated by TCRdb to about 2017). About the investigation overall: T cell receptor beta repertoires were profiled in healthy donors and ankylosing spondylitis patients so that disease-linked TCR variants could be found. Peripheral blood was sampled, and synovial fluid was also collected from ankylosing spondylitis patients. The whole study cohort included some 100 healthy donors and 25 ankylosing spondylitis patients. Here is what the overall study found, with its caveats: Significant enrichment of the disease-linked clones was reported in matched synovial fluid samples from ankylosing spondylitis patients. Blood from ankylosing spondylitis patients appeared to be characterized by a TCR beta motif made up of several highly homologous amino acid variants. Some TCR beta motif variants had previously been reported in synovial fluid and blood of reactive arthritis patients, which suggested common disease-initiation mechanisms. The disease-linked clones showed a CD8+ phenotype and occurred at relatively low frequencies in peripheral blood.

CDR1 and CDR2 are read off the germline V gene (reference sequence) as SGHNT and YYREEE. Ends trimmed: V by 4 bases, J by 3 bases; bases unmatched to a gene: 2. From the cysteine through the phenylalanine, the CDR3 covers 13 amino acids. Only the CDR3 region is kept as DNA, spanning 39 bases read in frame from base 1. These reads were obtained on an Illumina HiSeq 2500. TCR beta libraries were prepared by quantitative 5'-RACE with molecular barcodes. As for the authors' bioinformatics: To identify disease-linked TCR variants, a new computational method was used, one built on a probabilistic model of VDJ rearrangement. Clones were called with MiXCR by TCRdb after fastp trimmed the public reads at Q25, and only in-frame beta chains were retained. Each entry merges the rows of one CDR3 protein and shows their most common DNA and genes. TCRdb's processing, not the study's, gives the V and J calls here. The sample records approximately 100,000 distinct CDR3 sequences, roughly 8.3% of which are singletons. Around a tenth of the sample comes from the top ten.

In this sample, this clonotype turned up many times. Its antigen remains unidentified. The sample holds no much larger clone one base away, and base qualities are not on file. Source material: blood, either unsorted or a sorted T cell fraction (not recorded which). This TCR derives from a male donor with ankylosing spondylitis or in good health (not recorded which). Rearrangement joined TRBV5-4 to TRBJ1-2; 8 bases in the middle match TRBD1. The nucleotides read TGTGCCAGCAGCCAGGGGGCTGACTATGGCTACACCTTC. Its translation is CASSQGADYGYTF.